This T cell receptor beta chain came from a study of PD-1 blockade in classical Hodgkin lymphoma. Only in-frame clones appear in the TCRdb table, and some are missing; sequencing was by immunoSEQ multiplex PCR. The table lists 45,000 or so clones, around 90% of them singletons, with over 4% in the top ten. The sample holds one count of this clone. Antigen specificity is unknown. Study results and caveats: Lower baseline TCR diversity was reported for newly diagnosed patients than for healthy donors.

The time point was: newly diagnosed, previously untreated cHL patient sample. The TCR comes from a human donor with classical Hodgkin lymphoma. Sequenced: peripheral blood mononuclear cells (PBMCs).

CDR3 nucleotide sequence: TGTGCCAGCAGTTCGCCAAGCGGGTTTAACAATGAGCAGTTCTTC. Translating it yields CASSSPSGFNNEQFF. This chain connects TRBV28 to TRBJ2-1; a weak D match, TRBD2 (6 bases). CDR1 MDHEN and CDR2 SYDVKM come from the germline V gene. V was trimmed by 4 bases and J by 5 bases, leaving 15 bases between them. The length of the CDR3 is 15 residues.